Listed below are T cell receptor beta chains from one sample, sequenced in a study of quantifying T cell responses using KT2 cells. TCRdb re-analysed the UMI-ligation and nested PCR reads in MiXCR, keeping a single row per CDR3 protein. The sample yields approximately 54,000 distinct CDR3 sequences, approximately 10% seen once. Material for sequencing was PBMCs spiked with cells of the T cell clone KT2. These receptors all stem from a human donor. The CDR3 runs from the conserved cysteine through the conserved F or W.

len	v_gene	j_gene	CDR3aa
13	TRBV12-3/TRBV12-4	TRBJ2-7	CASSLGLEYEQYF
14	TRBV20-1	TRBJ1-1	CSARVPGRNTEAFF
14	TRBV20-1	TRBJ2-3	CSAREQVAADTQYF
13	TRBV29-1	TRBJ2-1	CSVGARGAHEQFF
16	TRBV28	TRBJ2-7	CASSFPTGTGGSEQYF
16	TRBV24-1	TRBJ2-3	CATSDRGGESTDTQYF
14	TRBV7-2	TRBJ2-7	CASSLGLANDEQYF
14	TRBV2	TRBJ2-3	CASRGDSSTDTQYF
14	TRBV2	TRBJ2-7	CASSERLASGEQYF
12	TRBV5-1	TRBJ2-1	CASSLAGNEQFF
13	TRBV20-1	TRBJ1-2	CSARRQSTYGYTF
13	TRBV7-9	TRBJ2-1	CASSLGLDNEQFF
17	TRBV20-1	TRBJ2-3	CSARAPFSGTSTDTQYF
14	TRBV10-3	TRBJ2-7	CATLPDSGDYEQYF
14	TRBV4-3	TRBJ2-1	CASSQGLGLNEQFF
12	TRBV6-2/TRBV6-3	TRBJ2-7	CASSKQGNEQYF
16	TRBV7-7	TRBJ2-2	CASSRYGGRNTGELFF
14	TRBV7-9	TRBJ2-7	CASSFSGRVYEQYF
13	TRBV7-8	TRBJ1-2	CASSFDRNYGYTF
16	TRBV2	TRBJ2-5	CASTLNSPGEQETQYF
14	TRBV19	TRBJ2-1	CASSMGASYNEQFF
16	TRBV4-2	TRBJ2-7	CASSREDREPTYEQYF
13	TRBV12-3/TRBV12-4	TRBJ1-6	CASSFGVASPLHF
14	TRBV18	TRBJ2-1	CASSSGGPYNEQFF
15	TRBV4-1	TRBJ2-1	CASSQGQGAVYEQFF
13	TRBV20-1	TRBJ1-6	CSAPSSYNSPLHF
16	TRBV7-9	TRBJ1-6	CASSAGTGFYNSPLHF
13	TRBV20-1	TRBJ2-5	CSAPAGDVETQYF
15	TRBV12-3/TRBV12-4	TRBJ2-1	CASSFTGTGNNEQFF
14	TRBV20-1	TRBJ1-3	CSARERTELNTIYF
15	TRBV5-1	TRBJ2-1	CASSLEGPGWNEQFF
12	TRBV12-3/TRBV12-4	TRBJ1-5	CASSSGDQPQHF
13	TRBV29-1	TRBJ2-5	CSVGAGVQETQYF
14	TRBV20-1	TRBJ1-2	CSAQRDTGNYGYTF
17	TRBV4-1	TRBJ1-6	CASSQSGTGAGNSPLHF
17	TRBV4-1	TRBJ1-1	CASSHLGQGLGNTEAFF
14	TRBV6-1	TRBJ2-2	CASSEAPGTGELFF
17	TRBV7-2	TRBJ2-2	CASSRRQEMSNTGELFF
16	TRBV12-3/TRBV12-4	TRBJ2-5	CASSSSYTSERETQYF
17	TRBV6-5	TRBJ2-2	CASSYSLPGQGTGELFF
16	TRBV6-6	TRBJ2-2	CASSRSRGGKTGELFF
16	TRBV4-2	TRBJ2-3	CASSPQNLGRPDTQYF
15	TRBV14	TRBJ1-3	CASSPWGISGNTIYF
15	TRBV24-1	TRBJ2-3	CATSGQAGLTDTQYF
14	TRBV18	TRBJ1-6	CASSQDRFNSPLHF
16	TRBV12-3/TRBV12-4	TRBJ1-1	CASSQPRGVGNTEAFF
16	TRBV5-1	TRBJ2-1	CASSSTGTGTRNEQFF
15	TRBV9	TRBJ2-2	CASSVVSEGPGELFF
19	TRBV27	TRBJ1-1	CASKPDRVLAPAMNTEAFF